The clone carrying this T cell receptor beta chain appeared many times. Its antigen is unidentified. These data originate in a study of beta chain features in type 1 diabetes. Every isolated RNA sample was fully reverse transcribed, so sequencing captured expressed TCRB transcripts. TCRdb keeps only in-frame clones here, not all; method: immunoSEQ multiplex PCR. Here the sample spans 60,000 or so clones, 52% being singletons. Regarding the study as a whole: More deletions and fewer insertions at VDJ junctions were seen in type 1 diabetes patients. A possible short-template PCR bias applies equally to patients and controls. The study found moderately but significantly shorter TCRB CDR3s in all four CD4+ subsets of Type 1 diabetes patients.

Specimen: Tregs from blood. This clonotype originated in a woman aged 40-49 years with type 1 diabetes.

The CDR3 spells CASSSGGRSYNEQFF. CDR3 sequence (DNA): TGTGCCAGCAGTTCGGGCGGGCGTTCCTACAATGAGCAGTTCTTC. The rearrangement links TRBV28 to TRBJ2-1; tentatively, D is TRBD2 (5 bases). Trimming took 4 bases from V and 1 from J, leaving 11 bases between them. The CDR3 totals 15 residues. Per the germline V gene, CDR1 is MDHEN and CDR2 is SYDVKM.